This T cell receptor (beta chain) appears in the sequencing data of a study of CD8 T cells in Susac syndrome. Worth noting for this clonotype: Its antigen remains unknown.

It was with random hexamers that about 0.45 to 1 ug RNA was reverse transcribed. In TCRdb, the immunoSEQ multiplex PCR reads were re-called with MiXCR into one record per CDR3 protein. The sample includes fewer than 95,000 distinct CDR3 sequences, roughly 96% of them seen just once. Germline V gives CDR1 MNHEY, CDR2 SVGAGI. This CDR3 comprises 12 residues. The V and J ends lost 8 bases and 7 bases, in that order; junction bases with no gene match: 4. General study points: Expansion of Susac CD8+ clones peaked in TEMRA cells and in active patients.

V is TRBV6-5 and J is TRBJ1-5, with TRBD1 matching 8 bases. Sequencing was performed on CD8+ T cells from PBMCs. The TCR originated in a human donor with Susac syndrome. The CDR3 reads CASWTGLQPQHF. The CDR3 DNA reads TGTGCCAGCTGGACAGGGCTCCAGCCCCAGCATTTT.